This TCR beta chain appears in the sequencing data of a study of CD8 T cells in Susac syndrome. Random hexamers were used to reverse transcribe the RNA input (roughly 0.5 to 1 ug). In TCRdb, the immunoSEQ multiplex PCR reads were re-called with MiXCR into one record per CDR3 protein. The table has approximately 170,000 distinct CDR3 sequences, 92% seen once. TCR beta sequences were obtained from blood CD8+ and CD4+ T cells. Germline V gene data show CDR1 as SEHNR and CDR2 as FQNEAQ (reference sequence). This CDR3 contains 12 residues. The V gene lost 2 bases and the J gene lost 5 bases, with 6 bases spanning the gap.

This clonotype originated in a human donor in good health. V and J are TRBV7-9 and TRBJ1-2; no clear D. The sample was CD4+ T cells from PBMCs. The CDR3 here is CASSLSGYGYTF. CDR3 in DNA: TGTGCCAGCAGCTTAAGCGGGTATGGCTACACCTTC.